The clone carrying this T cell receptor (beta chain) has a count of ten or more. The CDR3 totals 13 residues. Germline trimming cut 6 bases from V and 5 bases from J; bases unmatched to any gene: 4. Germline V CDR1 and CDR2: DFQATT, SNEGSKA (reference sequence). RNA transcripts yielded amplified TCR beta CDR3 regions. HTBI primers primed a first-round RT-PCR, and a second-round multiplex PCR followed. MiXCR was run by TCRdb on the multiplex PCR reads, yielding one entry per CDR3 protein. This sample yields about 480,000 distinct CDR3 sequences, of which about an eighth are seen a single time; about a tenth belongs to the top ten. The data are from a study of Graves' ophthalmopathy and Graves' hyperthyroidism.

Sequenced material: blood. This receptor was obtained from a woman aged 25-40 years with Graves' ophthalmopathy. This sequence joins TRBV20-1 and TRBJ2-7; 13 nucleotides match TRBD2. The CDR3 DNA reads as TGCAGTGCCCTACTAGCGGGGGGGGACGAGCAGTACTTC. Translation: CSALLAGGDEQYF.